This T cell receptor beta chain was identified in a study of T cell repertoires in cytomegalovirus infection (dated by TCRdb to between 2018 and 2021). With regard to the full study: Because public TCR beta signatures pointed to carriage of CMV infection together with the matching HLA type, the HLA type of each donor mattered for the analysis.

Data came from an Illumina HiSeq 1500. In TCRdb, the public reads were trimmed at Q25 with fastp and aligned with MiXCR, with productive beta chains retained. Rows merge per CDR3 protein into single entries with the most common DNA and genes. The sample records 76,000 or so distinct CDR3 sequences, about 3.8% of which are singletons. The ten largest clones take up less than 5% of the sample. CDR1 and CDR2 were assigned from the germline V gene as SGHTA and FQGNSA. Trimming removed 1 base from V and 1 base from J, leaving 8 bases between the germline ends. The CDR3 contains 15 residues, cysteine and phenylalanine counted. Just the 45-base CDR3 DNA is kept, in frame starting at base 1. The research as a whole found: The ex vivo response was dominated by HLA-C-restricted CMV-specific TCR beta clonotypes, which also provided the single most frequent clonotype in two of eight donors. In both this cohort and an independent cohort of a few hundred donors, the cumulative frequency of public TCR beta family members distinguished carriers of CMV infection plus the relevant HLA type.

This clonotype was recorded at least ten times. What this receptor recognizes is not known. Base qualities are missing; no much larger clone stands one base away. Specimen: PBMCs. This receptor was taken from a human donor in good health (CMV status not recorded). Some clones in this sample may be carry-over from other donors' samples. In this chain, TRBV7-2 is recombined with TRBJ2-1, and possibly TRBD2, on 6 matching bases. Read as DNA, the sequence is TGTGCCAGCAGCTTAGGGGGGGTGTCCTACAATGAGCAGTTCTTC. Translation gives CASSLGGVSYNEQFF.